This T cell receptor beta chain came from a study of shared clonotypes between healthy human individuals. Study findings and constraints: The study's rarefaction showed incomplete sorted-subset sequencing despite large depth. Clonotypes that were shared across a handful of donors made up around 4.6% of naive CD4 clonotypes.

It was CD45RO-negative cells, positively selected for CCR7, that made up naive CD8 cells, with terminally differentiated effector memory CD45RA+ cells excluded. Donors had no recently reported acute infections or vaccinations and were HIV-negative. Notes on this clone: Its antigen is unknown.

Profiling relied on immunoSEQ multiplex PCR, and the TCRdb table lists in-frame clones only, not all of them. The sample carries more than 2 million clones, approximately 94% recorded once. CDR3 length: 14 residues. Trimming cost V 7 bases and J 1 base, with 13 bases left between them. Germline V gives CDR1 LNHDA, CDR2 SQIVND (reference sequence). Sequenced input: naive CD8+ T cells sorted from blood. The chain joins TRBV19 to TRBJ2-5; D is perhaps TRBD2 (6 bases). This receptor was obtained from a man aged 18 to 29 in good health. The CDR3 loop reads CASTPAAGQETQYF. CDR3 bases: TGTGCCAGTACGCCGGCAGCGGGCCAAGAGACCCAGTACTTC.